These 21 T cell receptor beta chains were all obtained from the same sample, sequenced in a study of blood T cell repertoires in COVID-19. Repertoires were generated with immunoSEQ multiplex PCR, while TCRdb's copy carries only in-frame clones and drops some. The sample contains 180,000 or so clones, 80% to 85% of which appear only once. The sequenced material came from PBMCs or T cells enriched from blood (not recorded which). The origin of the receptors is a woman in her sixties or seventies who had recovered from COVID-19.

This chain connects TRBV7-3 to TRBJ1-3; D is unresolved. Trimming cost V 3 bases and J 0 bases, with 12 bases left between them. Germline lookup yields CDR1 SGHTA and CDR2 FQGTGA. The CDR3 extends over 16 amino acids. Here the CDR3 DNA reads TGTGCCAGCAGCTTTGAACCGCTCTACTCTGGAAACACCATATATTTT. Its translation: CASSFEPLYSGNTIYF.

The table lists this clone with a count of one. The gene calls are TRBV28 and TRBJ2-7; TRBD2 might be the D (5 bases). The V end was cut by 2 bases, the J end by 2 bases, with 25 bases between. This CDR3 contains 19 residues. Germline CDR1 is MDHEN and CDR2 is SYDVKM. The CDR3 nucleotides are TGTGCCAGCAGTTTAGAGGGAGCCCGGACCGGAACCTGGACCTACGAGCAGTACTTC. This encodes CASSLEGARTGTWTYEQYF. Looking up the rest from reference TRBV28 and TRBJ2-7 gives the full variable domain: DVKVTQSSRYLVKRTGEKVFLECVQDMDHENMFWYRQDPGLGLRLIYFSYDVKMKEKGDIPEGYSVSREKKERFSLILESASTNQTSMYLCASSLEGARTGTWTYEQYFGPGTRLTVT.

This rearrangement joins TRBV28 to TRBJ1-1; D gene uncertain. Germline V CDR1 and CDR2: MDHEN, SYDVKM. The CDR3 has 14 amino acids. Trimming pared 1 base from V and 1 base from J, leaving 7 bases between. This CDR3 reads CASSLFGRNTEAFF. As DNA, the CDR3 is TGTGCCAGCAGTTTATTTGGGAGGAACACTGAAGCTTTCTTT.

The V gene is TRBV28, the J gene TRBJ1-4; the D gene is possibly TRBD1 (5 bases). The V gene's germline CDR1 is MDHEN and CDR2 SYDVKM. The germline V and J ends were trimmed by 5 bases and 10 bases, with 11 bases remaining between them. The length of the CDR3 is 12 residues. CDR3 sequence reads: CASSQEGRKLFF. DNA for the CDR3: TGTGCCAGCAGTCAGGAGGGGAGAAAACTGTTTTTT. The full variable domain, in which reference TRBV28 and TRBJ1-4 provide the parts outside the CDR3, is DVKVTQSSRYLVKRTGEKVFLECVQDMDHENMFWYRQDPGLGLRLIYFSYDVKMKEKGDIPEGYSVSREKKERFSLILESASTNQTSMYLCASSQEGRKLFFGSGTQLSVL.

The chain employs TRBV2 and TRBJ1-1; D is uncertain. The V gene lost 3 bases and the J gene lost 2 bases, with 10 bases spanning the gap. The CDR3 extends over 14 amino acids. The germline V gene has CDR1 SNHLY and CDR2 FYNNEI. In DNA form, the CDR3 reads TGTGCCAGCAGTGACTGGGCACCCAACACTGAAGCTTTCTTT. Translated, it gives CASSDWAPNTEAFF.

The chain employs TRBV9 and TRBJ2-7, with D possibly matching TRBD2 (6 bases). From germline, CDR1 is SGDLS and CDR2 YYNGEE. This CDR3 spans 13 amino acids. V dropped 4 bases and J dropped 11 bases, with 19 bases sitting between them. The DNA for the CDR3 is TGTGCCAGCAGCCCCATTCTCGGGGGTTCAAAGTACTTC. Its protein is CASSPILGGSKYF.

The chain uses TRBV9 and TRBJ2-2; TRBD2 aligns across 7 bases. J was trimmed by 1 base and V by 4 bases; bases with no gene match: 7. The CDR3 consists of 16 residues. CDR1 is SGDLS, CDR2 YYNGEE, per germline. The CDR3, as DNA: TGTGCCAGCAGCCTCGGGGGGTGGAGGAACACCGGGGAGCTGTTTTTT. Amino acids: CASSLGGWRNTGELFF.

Many counts were recorded for this clone. The chain uses TRBV5-1 and TRBJ1-6; D unclear. CDR3 size: 12 residues. CDR1 is SGHRS and CDR2 is YFSETQ in the germline V gene. Trimming shortened V by 2 bases and J by 8 bases, and 5 bases separated the two germline ends. As DNA, the CDR3 is TGCGCCAGCAGCTTCGGGGATTCACCCCTCCACTTT. Amino acid sequence: CASSFGDSPLHF.

The chain recombines TRBV2 with TRBJ2-5; TRBD1 matches at 8 bases. With 2 bases clipped from V and 1 base from J, the junction kept 0 bases outside the gene matches. The CDR3 is 14 residues long. CDR1 is SNHLY, CDR2 FYNNEI, per germline. The CDR3, as DNA: TGTGCCAGCAGTGAACAGGGGGCCCAAGAGACCCAGTACTTC. Protein sequence: CASSEQGAQETQYF.

This clone came up once. The genes are TRBV18 and TRBJ1-1; D is unresolved. Trimming took 1 base from V and 0 from J, leaving 12 bases between them. The CDR3 has 16 residues. In germline, CDR1 is KGHSH, CDR2 LQKENI. CDR3 nucleotides: TGTGCCAGCTCACCACTGTCAAGAGACATGAACACTGAAGCTTTCTTT. Protein sequence: CASSPLSRDMNTEAFF.

This chain links TRBV2 with TRBJ2-3; the D gene is possibly TRBD1 (6 bases). V lost 7 bases and J lost 1, with 12 bases in between. The CDR3 length is 14 residues. From germline, CDR1 is SNHLY and CDR2 FYNNEI. As DNA, the CDR3 is TGTGCCAGCATAGGGGGAACTCGCACAGATACGCAGTATTTT. This codes for CASIGGTRTDTQYF.

The rearrangement links TRBV19 to TRBJ2-1; 7 nucleotides agree with TRBD2. There are 16 residues in the CDR3. CDR1 is LNHDA and CDR2 is SQIVND in the germline V gene (reference sequence). J gave up 1 base and V 3 bases, and 6 bases lay outside the gene matches. CDR3 DNA: TGTGCCAGTAGTATGATGGGGGGGAGATCCTACAATGAGCAGTTCTTC. It codes for CASSMMGGRSYNEQFF.

The CDR3 region has the DNA TGCAGTGCTGACCCGGGAGGCTACACCTTC. Amino acids: CSADPGGYTF. The J gene is TRBJ1-2, the V gene TRBV20-1; D remains unclear. Germline V lookup: CDR1 DFQATT, CDR2 SNEGSKA (reference sequence). V lost 5 bases and J lost 8, with 9 bases in between. The CDR3 length is 10 residues.

This chain connects TRBV3-1 (or the pseudogene TRBV3-2) to TRBJ2-2; D is perhaps TRBD1 (6 bases). Germline V gene sequence: CDR1 LGHDT, CDR2 YNNKEL (reference sequence). Trimming shortened V by 8 bases and J by 8 bases, and 15 bases separated the two germline ends. This CDR3 comprises 13 residues. The CDR3 is CASRDTPGGELFF. The CDR3, as DNA: TGTGCCAGCCGGGACACCCCAGGAGGGGAGCTGTTTTTT.

V is TRBV18 and J is TRBJ1-5; 10 bases are shared with TRBD1. Trimming took 4 bases from V and 6 from J; bases not matched to a gene: 9. This CDR3 spans 16 amino acids. Germline V gives CDR1 KGHSH, CDR2 LQKENI. This CDR3 is CASSLGTGAAGQPQHF. The CDR3 DNA follows: TGTGCCAGCTCACTCGGGACAGGGGCCGCGGGTCAGCCCCAGCATTTT.

J is TRBJ2-1 and V is TRBV7-9, with D perhaps TRBD2 (6 bases). CDR1 and CDR2 (germline): SEHNR, FQNEAQ (reference sequence). The V end lost 2 bases, the J end lost 7 bases, and 15 bases lay between the germline ends. This CDR3 comprises 15 residues. This CDR3 is CASSLFGLEGNEQFF. CDR3 in DNA: TGTGCCAGCAGCTTATTTGGACTGGAGGGAAATGAGCAGTTCTTC.

The CDR3 DNA follows: TGTGCCAGCAGTTATCCCGACTACTCAGAGACCCAGTACTTC. Protein sequence: CASSYPDYSETQYF. This rearrangement joins TRBV6-5 to TRBJ2-5, with a possible D match to TRBD2 (5 bases). The V end lost 3 bases, the J end lost 4 bases, and 12 bases lay between the germline ends. CDR1 MNHEY and CDR2 SVGAGI come from the germline V gene. This CDR3 spans 14 amino acids.

This chain uses TRBV4-2 with TRBJ1-3; D uncertain. The CDR3 has 16 residues. Deletions cut 0 bases from V and 0 bases from J, with 9 bases between. The germline V gene has CDR1 LGHNA and CDR2 YNFKEQ. The CDR3 coding sequence is TGTGCCAGCAGCCAAGATGGGCAACTCTCTGGAAACACCATATATTTT. Protein sequence: CASSQDGQLSGNTIYF.

This clone was recorded once. The chain joins TRBV5-1 to TRBJ2-7; tentative D call: TRBD2 (5 bases). This CDR3 spans 13 amino acids. Germline V gene data show CDR1 as SGHRS and CDR2 as YFSETQ. V shed 2 bases and J shed 2 bases, with 8 bases lying between them. The CDR3: CASSLSGPYEQYF. For the CDR3, the DNA is TGCGCCAGCAGCTTAAGCGGCCCCTACGAGCAGTACTTC.

The rearrangement links TRBV27 to TRBJ1-1, with unresolved D. Trimming took 4 bases from V and 9 from J, leaving 15 bases between them. Germline-derived CDR1 and CDR2 are MNHEY and SMNVEV (reference sequence). CDR3 length equals 13 residues. The CDR3: CASSSLPLNQAFF. CDR3 nucleotides: TGTGCCAGCAGTTCCTTACCACTCAACCAAGCTTTCTTT.

The rearrangement uses TRBV4-1 and TRBJ1-2; 10 nucleotides align to TRBD1. The V gene end was trimmed by 1 base and the J gene end by 2 bases; junction bases not matched to a gene: 4. Germline CDR1 reads MGHRA; CDR2 reads YSYEKL. The CDR3 spans 16 residues. CDR3 DNA sequence: TGCGCCAGCAGCCAAGTGACAGGGGGCTCCAACTATGGCTACACCTTC. This encodes CASSQVTGGSNYGYTF.